These 14 T cell receptor beta chains were sequenced from one sample in a study of CD8+ T cells in alopecia areata. The sorting of pooled cutaneous lymph node cells relied on CD4, CD8alpha, NKG2D, NKG2ACE and other markers. As the sequencing template, cDNA was produced by extracting RNA and reverse transcribing it. Libraries were prepared by immunoSEQ multiplex PCR; TCRdb keeps only in-frame clonotypes and omits some of them. This sample shows 200,000 to 300,000 clones and no singletons; 1.2% rests with the ten largest. Material for sequencing was CD4+ T cells sorted from a lymph node. The origin of the receptors is a C3H/HeJ mouse with alopecia areata. The MHC haplotype of the strain is H2-k.

This clone was found many times. Genes here carry mouse names. The read stops 4 residues short of the end of the CDR3; the missing end is completed from the germline J gene. In the same sample, other DNA sequences code for this CDR3. This chain joins TRBV13-1 and TRBJ2-5; possibly TRBD1 for D (6 bases). The CDR3 covers 13 residues. The V end was cut by 4 bases, the J end by 3 bases, with 9 bases between. Germline V gene data show CDR1 as NSHNY and CDR2 as SYGAGN. Incomplete CDR3 DNA: TGTGCCAGCAGTCTTGGACAGCAAGAC. Translated, it gives CASSLGQQD. The whole CDR3 sequence is CASSLGQQDTQYF.

Regarding this clone: Gene and germline names: mouse. Read sequence stops 4 residues before the CDR3 end, and the germline J gene provides the missing end. This CDR3 is also generated by other DNA sequences in the sample. The chain combines TRBV17 with TRBJ2-7, with D perhaps TRBD1 (5 bases). Germline assignment: CDR1 MNHDT and CDR2 YYDKIL. The CDR3 runs 14 residues. Trimming took 3 bases from V and 0 from J, leaving 9 bases between them. CDR3 sequence reads: CASSRRTSSYEQYF. CDR3 DNA, as far as it was read: TGTGCTAGCAGTAGGAGGACATCCTCCTAT.

In its sample, this clone was seen a few times. The listed genes are named as in mouse. The CDR3 end lies 4 residues beyond the end of the read and is filled in from the germline J gene. V is TRBV1 and J is TRBJ1-1; 7 bases agree with TRBD1. The V and J ends lost 4 bases and 1 base, in that order; junction bases with no gene match: 0. The CDR3 consists of 13 residues. Per the germline V gene, CDR1 is NSQYPW and CDR2 is LRSPGD (reference sequence). The CDR3 sequence: CTCSGDRNTEVFF. The CDR3 bases that were read are TGCACCTGCAGTGGGGACAGAAACACA. The full variable domain, in which reference TRBV1 and TRBJ1-1 provide the parts outside the CDR3, is VTLLEQNPRWRLVPRGQAVNLRCILKNSQYPWMSWYQQDLQKQLQWLFTLRSPGDKEVKSLPGADYLATRVTDTELRLQVANMSQGRTLYCTCSGDRNTEVFFGKGTRLTVV.

Concerning this clone itself: Genes and germline are mouse. With the read ending 4 residues before the CDR3 end, the germline J gene is used to fill in that end. Other nucleotide sequences from this sample produce the same CDR3. This chain uses TRBV19 with TRBJ2-7; perhaps TRBD2 as D (7 bases). The CDR3 length is 14 residues. V gave up 2 bases and J gave up 0 bases, with 9 bases separating them. CDR1 is FNHDT and CDR2 is SITEND in the germline V gene (reference sequence). This chain's CDR3 is CASSIRGASYEQYF. The DNA read from the CDR3 is TGTGCCAGCAGTATTCGGGGGGCCTCCTAT.

This clone was seen many times. Gene and germline names: mouse. The DNA ends 4 residues before the CDR3 does, and the rest of the CDR3 is filled in from the germline J gene. The same CDR3 also results from other DNA sequences found in this sample. The V gene is TRBV17, the J gene TRBJ2-3; D perhaps matches TRBD1 (5 bases). Trimming removed 5 bases from V and 0 bases from J, with 9 bases in between. The CDR3 consists of 14 residues. Germline V CDR1 and CDR2: MNHDT, YYDKIL. The sequenced CDR3 bases are TGTGCTAGCAGTCGACAGTCTAGTGCAGAA. This translates into CASSRQSSAE. The entire CDR3 protein reads CASSRQSSAETLYF.

This clone was observed a few times. All gene names here are mouse names. Read coverage stops 4 residues before the CDR3 terminus; the germline J gene supplies the remainder. Other DNA variants within this sample encode the same CDR3. This chain joins TRBV13-2 and TRBJ1-2, with 10 bases matching TRBD1. The trim removed 0 bases at V and 2 bases at J, leaving 1 base unmatched. The CDR3 is made up of 15 amino acids. Germline V gives CDR1 NNHNN, CDR2 SYGAGS (reference sequence). The CDR3 here is CASGDVGQGNSDYTF. Incomplete CDR3 DNA: TGTGCCAGCGGTGATGTGGGACAGGGGAACTCC.

Turning to this clone: Gene names denote mouse genes. The observed sequence ends 4 residues before the CDR3 terminus, with the missing tail filled in from the germline J gene. V gene TRBV13-1 combines with J gene TRBJ2-5, with D tentatively TRBD1 (6 bases). The CDR3 spans 12 residues. The V gene's germline CDR1 is NSHNY and CDR2 SYGAGN. CDR3 amino acids: CASSQGWDTQYF. Incomplete CDR3 DNA: TGTGCCAGCAGCCAGGGGTGGGAC.

The sample holds a few counts of this clone. Genes and germline come from the mouse. The observed sequence ends 4 residues before the CDR3 terminus, with the missing tail filled in from the germline J gene. The chain uses TRBV13-2 and TRBJ2-7; 9 bases are shared with TRBD2. The V and J ends lost 6 bases and 0 bases, in that order; junction bases with no gene match: 4. This CDR3 spans 14 amino acids. The germline V gene has CDR1 NNHNN and CDR2 SYGAGS (reference sequence). CDR3: CASALTGGSYEQYF. The CDR3 DNA, read in part, is TGTGCCAGCGCCCTGACTGGGGGCTCCTAT.

As for this clone: Each gene name is a mouse one. The CDR3 extends 4 residues past the end of the read, so its final part is completed from the germline J gene. Other nucleotide sequences in the sample specify the same CDR3. The chain recombines TRBV31 with TRBJ2-2, with 10 bases matching TRBD2. J lost 1 base, V lost 0 bases, and 2 bases had no gene match. CDR1 and CDR2 from the germline V gene are GKSSPN and SITVG. There are 16 residues in the CDR3. CDR3 DNA (partial): TGTGCCTGGAGTCTAGGACTGGGGGTAAACACCGGG. Translating it yields CAWSLGLGVNTG. The CDR3 as a whole reads CAWSLGLGVNTGQLYF.

A word on this clone: Genes here carry mouse names. Coverage ceases 4 residues before the CDR3 finishes, and the germline J gene fills in the end. The chain is built from TRBV13-1 and TRBJ1-1, with TRBD1 matching over 11 bases. This CDR3 is built from 15 residues. V shed 1 base and J 4 bases; nucleotides not matched to a gene: 3. In germline, CDR1 is NSHNY, CDR2 SYGAGN. The DNA read from the CDR3 is TGTGCCAGCAGTGATCCCGGGACAGGGGGCACA. This translates into CASSDPGTGGT. The full CDR3 reads CASSDPGTGGTEVFF.

Points on this clone: The gene symbols are mouse symbols. The sequence runs out 4 residues before the end of the CDR3; the remainder is reconstructed from the germline J gene. The chain uses TRBV13-1 and TRBJ2-7, with 9 bases aligning to TRBD2. Germline CDR1 is NSHNY and CDR2 is SYGAGN. This CDR3 has 13 amino acids. V shed 3 bases and J 3 bases; nucleotides not matched to a gene: 1. CDR3 sequence reads: CASSVLGGYEQYF. The CDR3 DNA, read in part, is TGTGCCAGCAGTGTACTGGGGGGCTAT.

Remarks on this clone: The genes and germline here are from mouse. The CDR3 extends 4 residues past the end of the read, so its final part is completed from the germline J gene. The V gene is TRBV29, the J gene TRBJ2-2, with D tentatively TRBD1 (5 bases). From germline, CDR1 is MSHET and CDR2 SYDVDS. V lost 0 bases and J lost 0, with 5 bases in between. CDR3 length: 15 residues. The sequenced CDR3 bases are TGTGCTAGCAGTTTATCCAGGGCAAACACCGGG. Amino acids: CASSLSRANTG. The CDR3 as a whole reads CASSLSRANTGQLYF.

This clone was detected many times. Each gene name is a mouse one. Sequencing ends 4 residues short of the CDR3 end; the germline J gene provides the rest. V usage is TRBV3 and J usage is TRBJ2-2; the D gene is possibly TRBD2 (7 bases). V was pared by 1 base and J by 0 bases, with 9 bases between. Germline assignment: CDR1 SNHLY and CDR2 FYNGKV (reference sequence). The CDR3 covers 16 residues. The sequenced CDR3 bases are TGTGCCAGCAGCTTAGAGGGGGGGGCAAACACCGGG. Protein sequence: CASSLEGGANTG. The full CDR3 sequence reads CASSLEGGANTGQLYF.

In regard to this clone: Gene names are mouse gene names. The read falls 4 residues short of the CDR3 end, and the missing part is taken from the germline J gene. V is TRBV13-1 and J is TRBJ2-2; possible D gene TRBD1, 5 bases. CDR1 NSHNY and CDR2 SYGAGN come from the germline V gene. Trimming took 0 bases from V and 3 from J, leaving 12 bases between them. CDR3 length: 16 amino acids. Incomplete CDR3 DNA: TGTGCCAGCAGTGATGCGAAGACAGAATACACCGGG. This gives the protein CASSDAKTEYTG. Given in full, the CDR3 is CASSDAKTEYTGQLYF.